The source of this T cell receptor beta chain is a study of blood T cell repertoires in COVID-19. Study-level information: Some COVID-19 samples were acute and others convalescent; all came from the United States, Italy and Spain. Sample material is recorded as cDNA or gDNA derived from T cells, B-cell-depleted T cells, or PBMCs.

This CDR3 contains 13 residues. CDR1 and CDR2 from the germline V gene are MNHEY and SMNVEV (reference sequence). V was shortened by 5 bases and J by 6 bases, with 11 bases between the two germline ends. The Seattle patients, enrolled during active infection, were followed longitudinally. In the original processing: Estimation of nucleated cell counts relied on the amplification of reference gene primers. Method: immunoSEQ multiplex PCR; TCRdb's copy keeps in-frame clones and lacks some. Clone size and V and J calls were adopted from that table, with D and trimming inferred from the DNA. The sample shows about 160,000 clones, around 83% of them seen only once.

The rearrangement links TRBV27 to TRBJ2-1, with D maybe TRBD2 (5 bases). The sample was peripheral blood. This TCR derives from a woman aged 60-70 years with COVID-19, enrolled during active disease. The CDR3: CASSLGIFNEQFF. CDR3 in DNA: TGTGCCAGCAGTCTCGGGATCTTCAATGAGCAGTTCTTC.